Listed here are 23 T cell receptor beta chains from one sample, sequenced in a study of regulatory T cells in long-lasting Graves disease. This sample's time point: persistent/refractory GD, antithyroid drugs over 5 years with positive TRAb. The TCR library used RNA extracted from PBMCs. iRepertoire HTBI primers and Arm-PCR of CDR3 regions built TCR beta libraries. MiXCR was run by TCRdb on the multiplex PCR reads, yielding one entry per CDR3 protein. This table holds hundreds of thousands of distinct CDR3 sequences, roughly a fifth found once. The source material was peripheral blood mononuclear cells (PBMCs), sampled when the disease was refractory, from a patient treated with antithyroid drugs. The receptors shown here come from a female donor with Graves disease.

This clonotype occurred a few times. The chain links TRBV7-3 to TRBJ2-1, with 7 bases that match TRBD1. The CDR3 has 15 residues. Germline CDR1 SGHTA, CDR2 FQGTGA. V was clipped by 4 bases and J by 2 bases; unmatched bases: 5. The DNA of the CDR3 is TGTGCCAGCAGCTCCTCCGGGACAGCCTACAATGAGCAGTTCTTC. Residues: CASSSSGTAYNEQFF.

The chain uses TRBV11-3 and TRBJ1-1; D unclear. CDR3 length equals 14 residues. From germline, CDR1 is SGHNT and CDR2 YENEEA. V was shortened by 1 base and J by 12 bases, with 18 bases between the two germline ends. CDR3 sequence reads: CASSLGPPGPLTFF. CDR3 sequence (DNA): TGTGCCAGCAGCTTAGGGCCCCCTGGCCCCCTAACTTTCTTT.

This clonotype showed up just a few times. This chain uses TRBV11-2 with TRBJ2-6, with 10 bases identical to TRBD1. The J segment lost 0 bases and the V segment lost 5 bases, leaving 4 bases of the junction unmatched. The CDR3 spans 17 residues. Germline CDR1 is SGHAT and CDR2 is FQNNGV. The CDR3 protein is CASSRTGGYSGANVLTF. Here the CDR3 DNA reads TGTGCCAGCAGCCGGACAGGGGGGTACTCTGGGGCCAACGTCCTGACTTTC. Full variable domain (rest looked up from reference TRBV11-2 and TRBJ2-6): EAGVAQSPRYKIIEKRQSVAFWCNPISGHATLYWYQQILGQGPKLLIQFQNNGVVDDSQLPKDRFSAERLKGVDSTLKIQPAKLEDSAVYLCASSRTGGYSGANVLTFGAGSRLTVL.

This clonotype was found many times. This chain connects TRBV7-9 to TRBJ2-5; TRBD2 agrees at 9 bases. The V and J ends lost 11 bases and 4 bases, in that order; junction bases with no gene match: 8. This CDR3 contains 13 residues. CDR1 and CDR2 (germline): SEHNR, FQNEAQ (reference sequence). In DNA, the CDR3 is TGTGCCTTGGCGGGAGGGCCAGTAGAGACCCAGTACTTC. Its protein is CALAGGPVETQYF.

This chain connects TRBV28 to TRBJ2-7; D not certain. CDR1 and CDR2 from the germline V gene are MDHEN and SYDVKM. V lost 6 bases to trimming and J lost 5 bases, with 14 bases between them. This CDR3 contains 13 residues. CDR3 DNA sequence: TGTGCCAGCAGCTCAAGGGCCGAAGACGAGCAGTACTTC. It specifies CASSSRAEDEQYF. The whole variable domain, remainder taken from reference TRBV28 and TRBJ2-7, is DVKVTQSSRYLVKRTGEKVFLECVQDMDHENMFWYRQDPGLGLRLIYFSYDVKMKEKGDIPEGYSVSREKKERFSLILESASTNQTSMYLCASSSRAEDEQYFGPGTRLTVT.

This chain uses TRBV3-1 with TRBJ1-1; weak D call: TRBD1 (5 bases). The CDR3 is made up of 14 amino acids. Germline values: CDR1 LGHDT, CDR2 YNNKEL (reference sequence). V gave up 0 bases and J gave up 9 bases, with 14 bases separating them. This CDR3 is CASSQDSSAGKAFF. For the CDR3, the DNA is TGTGCCAGCAGCCAAGATTCTTCGGCAGGGAAAGCTTTCTTT.

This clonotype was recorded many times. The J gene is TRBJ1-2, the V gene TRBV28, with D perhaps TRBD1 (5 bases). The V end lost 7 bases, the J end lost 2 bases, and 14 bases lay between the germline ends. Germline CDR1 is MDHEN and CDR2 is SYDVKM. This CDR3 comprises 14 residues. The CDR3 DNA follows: TGTGCCAGCATGCGACAGCCACTCAACTATGGCTACACCTTC. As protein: CASMRQPLNYGYTF.

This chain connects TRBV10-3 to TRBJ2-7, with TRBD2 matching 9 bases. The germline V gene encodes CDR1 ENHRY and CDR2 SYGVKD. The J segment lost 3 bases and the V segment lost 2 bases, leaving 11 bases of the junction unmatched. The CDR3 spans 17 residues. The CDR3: CAISELTSGLQGYEQYF. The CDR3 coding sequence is TGTGCCATCAGTGAGCTGACTAGCGGTCTCCAAGGCTACGAGCAGTACTTC.

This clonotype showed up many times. The DNA for the CDR3 is TGCGCCAGCAGTAATACCTCCGGGACAGGGGGCTCTGAGCAGTACTTC. Amino acid sequence: CASSNTSGTGGSEQYF. V gene TRBV10-1 combines with J gene TRBJ2-7, with 12 bases aligning to TRBD1. The CDR3 totals 16 residues. Germline V gene lookup returns CDR1 WNHNN and CDR2 SYGVQD (reference sequence). V lost 5 bases, J lost 7 bases, and 12 bases stayed unmatched.

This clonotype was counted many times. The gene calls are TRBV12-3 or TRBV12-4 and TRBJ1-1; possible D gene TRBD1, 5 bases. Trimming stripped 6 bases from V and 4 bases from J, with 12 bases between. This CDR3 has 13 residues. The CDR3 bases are TGTGCCAGCAGGAGGGGCTCGAGCACTGAAGCTTTCTTT. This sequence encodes CASRRGSSTEAFF.

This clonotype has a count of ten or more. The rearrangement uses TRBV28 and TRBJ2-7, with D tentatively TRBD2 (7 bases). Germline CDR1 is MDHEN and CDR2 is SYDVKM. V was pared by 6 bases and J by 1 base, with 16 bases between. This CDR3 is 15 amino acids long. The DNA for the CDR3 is TGTGCCAGCAGGGGAGGGGCAGGGGATTCCTACGAGCAGTACTTC. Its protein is CASRGGAGDSYEQYF. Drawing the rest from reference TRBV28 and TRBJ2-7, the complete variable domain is DVKVTQSSRYLVKRTGEKVFLECVQDMDHENMFWYRQDPGLGLRLIYFSYDVKMKEKGDIPEGYSVSREKKERFSLILESASTNQTSMYLCASRGGAGDSYEQYFGPGTRLTVT.

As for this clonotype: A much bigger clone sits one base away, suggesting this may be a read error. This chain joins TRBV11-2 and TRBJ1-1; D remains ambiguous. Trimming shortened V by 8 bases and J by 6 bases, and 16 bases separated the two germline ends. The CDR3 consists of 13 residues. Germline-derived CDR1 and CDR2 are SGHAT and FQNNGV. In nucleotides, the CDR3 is TGTGCCAGCGCTTCGGGGTGGAGCGCTGAAGCTTTCTTT. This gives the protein CASASGWSAEAFF.

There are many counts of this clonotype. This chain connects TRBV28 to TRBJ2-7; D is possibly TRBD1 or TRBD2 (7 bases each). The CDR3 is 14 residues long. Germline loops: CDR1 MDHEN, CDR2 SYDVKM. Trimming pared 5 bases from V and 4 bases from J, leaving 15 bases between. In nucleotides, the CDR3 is TGTGCCAGCAGTAAGACAGGGACTAATTACGAGCAGTACTTC. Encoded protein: CASSKTGTNYEQYF.

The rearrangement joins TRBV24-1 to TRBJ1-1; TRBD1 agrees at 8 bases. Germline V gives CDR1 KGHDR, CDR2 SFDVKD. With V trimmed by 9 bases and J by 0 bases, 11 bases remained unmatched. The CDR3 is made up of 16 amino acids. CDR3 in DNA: TGTGCCACCTTAGACAGGGGAATTCGTGTGAACACTGAAGCTTTCTTT. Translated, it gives CATLDRGIRVNTEAFF.

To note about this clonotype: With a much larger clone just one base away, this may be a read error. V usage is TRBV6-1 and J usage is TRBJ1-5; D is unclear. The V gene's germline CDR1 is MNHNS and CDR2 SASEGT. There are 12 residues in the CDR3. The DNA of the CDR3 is TGTGCCAGCAGTGAATTCAATCGGCCCCAGCATTTT. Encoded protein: CASSEFNRPQHF.

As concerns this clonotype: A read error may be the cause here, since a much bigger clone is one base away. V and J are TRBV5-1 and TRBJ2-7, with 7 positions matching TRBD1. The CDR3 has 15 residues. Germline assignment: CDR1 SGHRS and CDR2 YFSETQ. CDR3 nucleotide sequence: TGTGCCAGCAGCCGAGACAGGGAGCAGACCTACGAGCAGTACTTC. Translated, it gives CASSRDREQTYEQYF.

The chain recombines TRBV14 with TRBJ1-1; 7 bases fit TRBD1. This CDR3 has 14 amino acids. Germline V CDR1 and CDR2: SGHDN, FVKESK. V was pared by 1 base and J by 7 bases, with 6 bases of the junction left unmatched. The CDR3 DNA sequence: TGTGCCAGCAGCCAAGTAGGGGGCGCCGGTGAAGCTTTCTTT. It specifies CASSQVGGAGEAFF.

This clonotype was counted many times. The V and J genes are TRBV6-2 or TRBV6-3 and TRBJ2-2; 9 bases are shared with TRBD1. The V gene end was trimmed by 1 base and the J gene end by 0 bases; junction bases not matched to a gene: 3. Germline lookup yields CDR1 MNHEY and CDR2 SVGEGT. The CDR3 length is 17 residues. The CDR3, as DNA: TGTGCCAGCAGTTACTTGACAGGGGGTACGAACACCGGGGAGCTGTTTTTT. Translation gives CASSYLTGGTNTGELFF.

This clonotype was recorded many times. Here the CDR3 reads CASSYNRVNQPQHF. The CDR3 DNA reads TGTGCCAGCAGTTACAACAGGGTCAATCAGCCCCAGCATTTT. The V gene is TRBV6-5, the J gene TRBJ1-5, with D possibly TRBD1 on 6 matching bases. Germline values: CDR1 MNHEY, CDR2 SVGAGI. V was clipped by 2 bases and J by 3 bases, with 8 bases between them. This CDR3 is 14 amino acids long.

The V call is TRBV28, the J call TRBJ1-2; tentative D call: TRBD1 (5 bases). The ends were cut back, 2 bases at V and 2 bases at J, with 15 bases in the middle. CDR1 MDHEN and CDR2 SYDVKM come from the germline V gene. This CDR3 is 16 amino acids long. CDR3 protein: CASSLGPGPRNYGYTF. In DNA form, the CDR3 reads TGTGCCAGCAGTTTAGGGCCGGGACCAAGAAACTATGGCTACACCTTC.

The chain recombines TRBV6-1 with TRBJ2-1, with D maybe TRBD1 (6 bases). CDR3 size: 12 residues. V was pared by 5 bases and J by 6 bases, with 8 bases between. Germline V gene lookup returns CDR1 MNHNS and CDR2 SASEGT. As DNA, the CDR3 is TGTGCCAGCAGTCTGGACAGCAATGAGCAGTTCTTC. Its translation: CASSLDSNEQFF.

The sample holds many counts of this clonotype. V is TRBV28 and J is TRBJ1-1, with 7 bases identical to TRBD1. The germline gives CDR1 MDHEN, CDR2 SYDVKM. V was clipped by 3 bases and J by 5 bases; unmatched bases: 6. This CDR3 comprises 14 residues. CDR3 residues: CASSFHRGGTEAFF. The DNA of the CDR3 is TGTGCCAGCAGTTTCCACAGGGGAGGAACTGAAGCTTTCTTT. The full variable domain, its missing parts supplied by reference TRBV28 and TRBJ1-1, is DVKVTQSSRYLVKRTGEKVFLECVQDMDHENMFWYRQDPGLGLRLIYFSYDVKMKEKGDIPEGYSVSREKKERFSLILESASTNQTSMYLCASSFHRGGTEAFFGQGTRLTVV.

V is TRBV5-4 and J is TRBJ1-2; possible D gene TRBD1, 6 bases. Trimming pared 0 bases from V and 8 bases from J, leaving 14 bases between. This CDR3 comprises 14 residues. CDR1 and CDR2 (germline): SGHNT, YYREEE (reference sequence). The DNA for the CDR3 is TGTGCCAGCAGCTTGGTAGGGGGAATGGAAGGCTACACCTTC. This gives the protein CASSLVGGMEGYTF.